These T cell receptor beta chains were read from a single sample in a study of shared clonotypes between healthy human individuals. Sequenced by immunoSEQ multiplex PCR; TCRdb stores in-frame clones only, minus some. The sample gives about 1.5 million clones, around 95% of which show up once; approximately 1% is in the top ten. Sequences were obtained from naive CD4+ T cells sorted from blood. The receptors originated from a man under 40 in good health. CDR3s include the opening cysteine and the closing phenylalanine or tryptophan. The D gene is left open where the match is weak. The size of a clone is reported for some rows only, either as once, few or many, or as a class for expanded clones.

J: TRBJ2-1
D: TRBD2
size: -
V: TRBV7-2
DNA: TGTGCCAGCAGCGTTGAGCTAGCGGCTTACAATGAGCAGTTCTTC
CDR3: CASSVELAAYNEQFF

J: TRBJ2-4
D: -
size: -
V: TRBV5-1
DNA: TGCGCCAGCAGTCCGTACCAAGCCAAAAACATTCAGTACTTC
CDR3: CASSPYQAKNIQYF

J: TRBJ2-7
D: TRBD1
size: once
V: TRBV27
DNA: TGTGCCAGCGAACGCCGGACAGGGGGGCGATACCGGTCCTACGAGCAGTACTTC
CDR3: CASERRTGGRYRSYEQYF

J: TRBJ2-7
D: -
size: -
V: TRBV6-5
DNA: TGTGCCAGCAGCCGCGCTTTGGGGGCCAACGAGCAGTACTTC
CDR3: CASSRALGANEQYF

J: TRBJ2-3
D: -
size: -
V: TRBV6-5
DNA: TGTGCCAGCAGCCCCAACAGAGGGGGCACAGATACGCAGTATTTT
CDR3: CASSPNRGGTDTQYF

J: TRBJ2-1
D: TRBD2
size: -
V: TRBV29-1
DNA: TGCAGCGCGAGGGCTAGCGGGAGTAACAATGAGCAGTTCTTC
CDR3: CSARASGSNNEQFF

J: TRBJ2-7
D: TRBD2
size: -
V: TRBV5-1
DNA: TGCGCCAGCAGCTTGGGGGCTAGCGGGAGCTACGAGCAGTACTTC
CDR3: CASSLGASGSYEQYF

J: TRBJ2-7
D: -
size: -
V: TRBV18
DNA: TGTGCCAGCTCACCCTGGGATGGCTCCTACGAGCAGTACTTC
CDR3: CASSPWDGSYEQYF

J: TRBJ2-2
D: -
size: -
V: TRBV5-4
DNA: TGTGCCAGCAGTTCGGTCCCGAACACCGGGGAGCTGTTTTTT
CDR3: CASSSVPNTGELFF

J: TRBJ2-1
D: -
size: -
V: TRBV18
DNA: TGTGCCAGCTCCCCTTTATCTCCGGGAGTTCTGTTCTTC
CDR3: CASSPLSPGVLFF

J: TRBJ2-1
D: -
size: -
V: TRBV7-9
DNA: TGTGCCAGCAGCTTAGACCCAGGCCCGCAGTTCTTC
CDR3: CASSLDPGPQFF

J: TRBJ2-7
D: TRBD1
size: -
V: TRBV29-1
DNA: TGCAGCGACACCCGGGACAGGTATCGGGAGCAGTACTTC
CDR3: CSDTRDRYREQYF

J: TRBJ2-1
D: TRBD2
size: -
V: TRBV27
DNA: TGTGCCAGCAGTTCCCGGACTAGCGGGAGTTACAATGAGCAGTTCTTC
CDR3: CASSSRTSGSYNEQFF

J: TRBJ2-7
D: TRBD1
size: -
V: TRBV29-1
DNA: TGCAGCGTTGAAGCCGGGACAGGGTGGGACGAGCAGTACTTC
CDR3: CSVEAGTGWDEQYF

J: TRBJ2-2
D: -
size: -
V: TRBV6-6
DNA: TGTGCCAGCATGTCTGATTGGGCCGGGGAGCTGTTTTTT
CDR3: CASMSDWAGELFF

J: TRBJ1-1
D: -
size: -
V: TRBV9
DNA: TGTGCCAGCAGCCTCTTCGATGATATGAACACTGAAGCTTTCTTT
CDR3: CASSLFDDMNTEAFF

J: TRBJ1-2
D: TRBD1
size: -
V: TRBV4-2
DNA: TGTGCCAGCACCCCGGCGGGAGGGGGCAAAGAATATGGCTACACCTTC
CDR3: CASTPAGGGKEYGYTF

J: TRBJ2-7
D: TRBD1
size: -
V: TRBV9
DNA: TGTGCCAGCAGCCCTCAGGACAGGGCCTACGAGCAGTACTTC
CDR3: CASSPQDRAYEQYF

J: TRBJ1-2
D: -
size: -
V: TRBV18
DNA: TGTGCCAGCTCACCTCAGTCAGGGCCGCTAAGCAATGGCTACACCTTC
CDR3: CASSPQSGPLSNGYTF

J: TRBJ2-1
D: TRBD2
size: -
V: TRBV7-9
DNA: TGTGCCAGCAGCGGAGAGGGTTGGGGGAGGGCCGGGAATGAGCAGTTCTTC
CDR3: CASSGEGWGRAGNEQFF

J: TRBJ2-1
D: TRBD2
size: -
V: TRBV9
DNA: TGTGCCAGGGGACTAGCGGGCAGGTCCTACAATGAGCAGTTCTTC
CDR3: CARGLAGRSYNEQFF

J: TRBJ1-4
D: -
size: -
V: TRBV6-5
DNA: TGTGCCAGCAGTTACTCGCGGGGAGAAAAACTGTTTTTT
CDR3: CASSYSRGEKLFF

J: TRBJ1-2
D: -
size: once
V: TRBV18
DNA: TGTGCCAGCTCACCAGGAGGGAACTATGGCTACACCTTC
CDR3: CASSPGGNYGYTF

J: TRBJ1-5
D: -
size: -
V: TRBV6-1
DNA: TGTGCCAGCAGTGATTATGTGGGAAGGCCGCCCCAGCATTTT
CDR3: CASSDYVGRPPQHF

J: TRBJ2-7
D: -
size: -
V: TRBV5-4
DNA: TGTGCCAGCAGCTTGGAGGGCAGTTCCTACGAGCAGTACTTC
CDR3: CASSLEGSSYEQYF

J: TRBJ2-1
D: -
size: -
V: TRBV4-3
DNA: TGCGCCAGCAGCCAGGACCCCTCCTACAATGAGCAGTTCTTC
CDR3: CASSQDPSYNEQFF

J: TRBJ1-2
D: TRBD1
size: -
V: TRBV4-1
DNA: TGCGCCAGCAGTTACGACAGGGTCAACTATGGCTACACCTTC
CDR3: CASSYDRVNYGYTF

J: TRBJ1-5
D: -
size: -
V: TRBV4-1
DNA: TGCGCCAGCAGCCAAGATGTCAGTAGGTTCAATCAGCCCCAGCATTTT
CDR3: CASSQDVSRFNQPQHF

J: TRBJ2-3
D: TRBD2
size: -
V: TRBV5-4
DNA: TGTGCCAGCAGCGAGCCGACTAGCGGGAGAACAGATACGCAGTATTTT
CDR3: CASSEPTSGRTDTQYF

J: TRBJ1-5
D: -
size: -
V: TRBV7-9
DNA: TGTGCCAGCAGCTTAGACGGTGGTCAGCCCCAGCATTTT
CDR3: CASSLDGGQPQHF

J: TRBJ2-3
D: -
size: -
V: TRBV2
DNA: TGTGCCAGCAGGCCTGACAGTCCAACGGCAGATACGCAGTATTTT
CDR3: CASRPDSPTADTQYF

J: TRBJ1-2
D: TRBD1
size: -
V: TRBV29-1
DNA: TGCAGCGTTGAAAAGGGGGGGACAGTCTATGGCTACACCTTC
CDR3: CSVEKGGTVYGYTF

J: TRBJ2-5
D: TRBD1
size: once
V: TRBV11-2
DNA: TGTGCCAGCAGCTTAAGCCGGGACAGGGGAAGGATAGAGACCCAGTACTTC
CDR3: CASSLSRDRGRIETQYF

J: TRBJ1-1
D: -
size: -
V: TRBV28
DNA: TGTGCCAGCAGAAGAAAGGCGAACACTGAAGCTTTCTTT
CDR3: CASRRKANTEAFF

J: TRBJ2-1
D: TRBD2
size: -
V: TRBV18
DNA: TGTGCCAGCCGTCAAATTTTCAGCGGGACGTCCGACAATGAGCAGTTCTTC
CDR3: CASRQIFSGTSDNEQFF

J: TRBJ2-7
D: TRBD1
size: -
V: TRBV6-6
DNA: TGTGCCAGCAGTTGGACAGGGGGCGTCGAGCAGTACTTC
CDR3: CASSWTGGVEQYF

J: TRBJ2-5
D: TRBD2
size: -
V: TRBV5-5
DNA: TGTGCCAGCAGCTTGGGACTAGCGGGACGAGAGACCCAGTACTTC
CDR3: CASSLGLAGRETQYF

J: TRBJ2-3
D: TRBD2
size: -
V: TRBV5-6
DNA: TGTGCCAGCAGCCAGGGGGGAGTTGGGACTAGCGGAACAGATACGCAGTATTTT
CDR3: CASSQGGVGTSGTDTQYF

J: TRBJ1-5
D: -
size: -
V: TRBV27
DNA: TGTGCCAGCAGTCCTCGGGACAGCAATCAGCCCCAGCATTTT
CDR3: CASSPRDSNQPQHF

J: TRBJ1-3
D: -
size: -
V: TRBV5-6
DNA: TGTGCCAGCAGCTTGGACCGGGGGGCTGCTGGAAACACCATATATTTT
CDR3: CASSLDRGAAGNTIYF

J: TRBJ2-3
D: -
size: -
V: TRBV28
DNA: TGTGCCAGCAGCGAGACAGTTCGCACAGATACGCAGTATTTT
CDR3: CASSETVRTDTQYF

J: TRBJ2-2
D: -
size: -
V: TRBV7-9
DNA: TGTGCCAGCAGCTTGACAAGAAGCACCGGGGAGCTGTTTTTT
CDR3: CASSLTRSTGELFF

J: TRBJ2-7
D: -
size: -
V: TRBV19
DNA: TGTGCCAGTGGGGATCGCGGCAGGGAGTCCTACGAGCAGTACTTC
CDR3: CASGDRGRESYEQYF

J: TRBJ2-3
D: TRBD1
size: -
V: TRBV9
DNA: TGTGCCAGCAGCTTCGGACAGGGATCAGATACGCAGTATTTT
CDR3: CASSFGQGSDTQYF

J: TRBJ2-4
D: -
size: -
V: TRBV11-2
DNA: TGTGCCAGCAGCCCTAGTGGACTAGCCAAAAACATTCAGTACTTC
CDR3: CASSPSGLAKNIQYF

J: TRBJ2-7
D: TRBD2
size: -
V: TRBV9
DNA: TGTGCCAGCAGCGTAGTCGAGCGGGGGCTACCCTACGAGCAGTACTTC
CDR3: CASSVVERGLPYEQYF

J: TRBJ2-1
D: -
size: once
V: TRBV28
DNA: TGTGCCAGCAGTCCTCCATGGGCGGGCCTCTACAATGAGCAGTTCTTC
CDR3: CASSPPWAGLYNEQFF

J: TRBJ1-1
D: -
size: once
V: TRBV6-6
DNA: TGTGCCAGCACCTTTGGGGGCAGGAACACTGAAGCTTTCTTT
CDR3: CASTFGGRNTEAFF

J: TRBJ2-7
D: TRBD1
size: -
V: TRBV6-5
DNA: TGTGCCAGCAGGACGGGACAGCGTACCTACGAGCAGTACTTC
CDR3: CASRTGQRTYEQYF

J: TRBJ2-1
D: -
size: few
V: TRBV7-9
DNA: TGTGCCAGCAGCTTAAGCTCCTACAATGAGCAGTTCTTC
CDR3: CASSLSSYNEQFF

J: TRBJ2-1
D: -
size: -
V: TRBV7-9
DNA: TGTGCCAGCAGCCATACCCCCAATGAGCAGTTCTTC
CDR3: CASSHTPNEQFF

J: TRBJ2-1
D: TRBD2
size: -
V: TRBV29-1
DNA: TGCAGCGTTCCATCCCCGGGACTAGCGGGAGTCAATGAGCAGTTCTTC
CDR3: CSVPSPGLAGVNEQFF

J: TRBJ1-1
D: -
size: -
V: TRBV18
DNA: TGTGCCAGCTCCCAGGTCAGGGATGGAGACACTGAAGCTTTCTTT
CDR3: CASSQVRDGDTEAFF

J: TRBJ1-1
D: -
size: -
V: TRBV7-2
DNA: TGTGCCAGCAGCTCTCAAACAGTTTCGAACACTGAAGCTTTCTTT
CDR3: CASSSQTVSNTEAFF

J: TRBJ1-1
D: TRBD1
size: -
V: TRBV5-1
DNA: TGCGCCAGCAGTTCGACAGGGGGTATGAACACTGAAGCTTTCTTT
CDR3: CASSSTGGMNTEAFF

J: TRBJ2-3
D: -
size: once
V: TRBV30
DNA: TGTGCCTGGAGTGTTTTGAGGGGAGATACGCAGTATTTT
CDR3: CAWSVLRGDTQYF